These 21 T cell receptor beta chains were all obtained from the same sample, sequenced in a study of blood T cell repertoires in COVID-19. Repertoires were generated with immunoSEQ multiplex PCR, while TCRdb's copy carries only in-frame clones and drops some. The data contain 65,000 to 70,000 clones, 85% of them singletons. Specimen: peripheral blood. These receptors came from a man of 80 years or more with acute or convalescent COVID-19.

The chain combines TRBV7-8 with TRBJ1-2; unclear D gene. The germline V gene has CDR1 SGHVS and CDR2 FQNEAQ. The CDR3 sequence is 12 residues long. The V end was cut by 3 bases, the J end by 2 bases, with 4 bases between. The CDR3 coding sequence is TGTGCCAGCAGCTTGACAAACTATGGCTACACCTTC. It encodes CASSLTNYGYTF. Supplemented by reference TRBV7-8 and TRBJ1-2, the full variable domain reads GAGVSQSPRYKVAKRGQDVALRCDPISGHVSLFWYQQALGQGPEFLTYFQNEAQLDKSGLPSDRFFAERPEGSVSTLKIQRTQQEDSAVYLCASSLTNYGYTFGSGTRLTVV.

The chain carries TRBV6-1 and TRBJ2-7, with unresolved D. Germline V lookup: CDR1 MNHNS, CDR2 SASEGT. This CDR3 has 12 amino acids. Trimming left V 1 base short and J 7 bases short, with 8 bases between. This chain's CDR3 is CASSEGALEQYF. CDR3 in DNA: TGTGCCAGCAGTGAAGGGGCGCTGGAGCAGTACTTC.

This clone was detected once. This sequence joins TRBV9 and TRBJ2-3, with D maybe TRBD2 (5 bases). Germline values: CDR1 SGDLS, CDR2 YYNGEE. Trimming removed 6 bases at V and 4 bases at J, with 15 bases between. The CDR3 length is 14 residues. The CDR3 DNA sequence: TGTGCCAGCACTCGTAGTCATAGCGCAGATACGCAGTATTTT. This sequence encodes CASTRSHSADTQYF.

This chain connects TRBV19 to TRBJ2-6, with D maybe TRBD2 (6 bases). V lost 3 bases to trimming and J lost 2 bases, with 8 bases between them. The CDR3 is 15 amino acids. CDR1 is LNHDA and CDR2 is SQIVND in the germline V gene (reference sequence). CDR3 sequence: CASSIPGAGANVLTF. Written as DNA, the CDR3 is TGTGCCAGTAGTATCCCGGGAGCTGGGGCCAACGTCCTGACTTTC.

The V call is TRBV6-6, the J call TRBJ1-1, with TRBD1 identical over 7 bases. V shed 7 bases and J 5 bases; nucleotides not matched to a gene: 7. The length of the CDR3 is 13 residues. Germline V gives CDR1 MNHNY, CDR2 SVGAGI (reference sequence). CDR3 protein: CASTQGGRTEAFF. In DNA, the CDR3 is TGTGCCAGCACCCAGGGGGGAAGGACTGAAGCTTTCTTT.

This chain joins TRBV27 and TRBJ2-1; 12 bases map to TRBD2. This CDR3 contains 18 residues. Germline CDR1 and CDR2: MNHEY and SMNVEV (reference sequence). The V and J ends lost 5 bases and 10 bases, in that order; junction bases with no gene match: 18. Here the CDR3 DNA reads TGTGCCAGCAGTCCCCGGACTAGCGGGATCGACCCCTACACAGAGCAGTTCTTC. Residues: CASSPRTSGIDPYTEQFF.

The CDR3 coding sequence is TGTGCCTGGACAGGTCAATTGAACACTGAAGCTTTCTTT. This translates into CAWTGQLNTEAFF. The chain links TRBV30 to TRBJ1-1; D gene unclear. CDR3 length: 13 amino acids. Germline V gene lookup returns CDR1 GTSNPN and CDR2 SVGIG (reference sequence). The ends were cut back, 4 bases at V and 0 bases at J, with 9 bases in the middle. Filled out from reference TRBV30 and TRBJ1-1, the complete variable domain reads SQTIHQWPATLVQPVGSPLSLECTVEGTSNPNLYWYRQAAGRGLQLLFYSVGIGQISSEVPQNLSASRPQDRQFILSSKKLLLSDSGFYLCAWTGQLNTEAFFGQGTRLTVV.

V and J are TRBV6-5 and TRBJ2-3, with D unresolved. The CDR3 is 13 residues long. CDR1 and CDR2 from the germline V gene are MNHEY and SVGAGI. V shed 4 bases and J shed 7 bases, with 12 bases lying between them. CDR3: CASSFPPANTQYF. CDR3 DNA sequence: TGTGCCAGCAGTTTCCCACCCGCGAATACGCAGTATTTT.

The chain carries TRBV19 and TRBJ1-4, with a weak D call TRBD1 (5 bases). The V and J ends lost 5 bases and 11 bases respectively, with 21 bases between them. The CDR3 runs to 15 residues. Germline lookup yields CDR1 LNHDA and CDR2 SQIVND (reference sequence). CDR3 amino acids: CASSPPGWGIPKLFF. The CDR3 DNA is TGTGCCAGTAGTCCCCCCGGGTGGGGCATACCTAAACTGTTTTTT.

The rearrangement joins TRBV6-5 to TRBJ2-7; TRBD1 aligns across 9 bases. The V segment lost 4 bases and the J segment 6 bases; nucleotides outside the gene matches: 4. CDR1 is MNHEY, CDR2 SVGAGI, per germline. The CDR3 loop spans 13 amino acids. The CDR3 protein is CASSSGQGPEQYF. In DNA form, the CDR3 reads TGTGCCAGCAGTTCCGGACAGGGGCCCGAGCAGTACTTC.

The rearrangement links TRBV18 to TRBJ1-2; D unclear. With 0 bases removed from V and 4 bases from J, the gap between germline ends came to 6 bases. This CDR3 has 13 amino acids. CDR1 and CDR2 (germline): KGHSH, LQKENI. CDR3 DNA sequence: TGTGCCAGCTCACCACCGGGGAGCTATGGCTACACCTTC. It encodes CASSPPGSYGYTF. Supplemented by reference TRBV18 and TRBJ1-2, the full variable domain reads NAGVMQNPRHLVRRRGQEARLRCSPMKGHSHVYWYRQLPEEGLKFMVYLQKENIIDESGMPKERFSAEFPKEGPSILRIQQVVRGDSAAYFCASSPPGSYGYTFGSGTRLTVV.

The gene calls are TRBV9 and TRBJ1-6; possibly TRBD1 for D (5 bases). The CDR3 extends over 16 amino acids. V lost 4 bases and J 6 bases, leaving 17 bases between the germline ends. Germline lookup yields CDR1 SGDLS and CDR2 YYNGEE. Written as DNA, the CDR3 is TGTGCCAGCAGCCCGACTGGAGACAGACGTAATTCACCCCTCCACTTT. This codes for CASSPTGDRRNSPLHF.

The DNA of the CDR3 is TGTGCCGGGACAGGGGGAATGAACACTGAAGCTTTCTTT. Its translation: CAGTGGMNTEAFF. The chain recombines TRBV2 with TRBJ1-1, with 11 nucleotides matching TRBD1. The CDR3 is made up of 13 amino acids. CDR1 SNHLY and CDR2 FYNNEI come from the germline V gene. V was clipped by 11 bases and J by 0 bases; unmatched bases: 2.

V gene TRBV6-5 combines with J gene TRBJ2-6; the D gene is possibly TRBD2 (6 bases). CDR3 length: 15 amino acids. Germline CDR1 MNHEY, CDR2 SVGAGI. With 9 bases removed from V and 0 bases from J, the gap between germline ends came to 12 bases. The CDR3, as DNA: TGTGCCAGTCTCCACGGGGGCTCTGGGGCCAACGTCCTGACTTTC. It is translated as CASLHGGSGANVLTF.

The chain uses TRBV18 and TRBJ1-1; D may be TRBD1 (6 bases). There are 17 residues in the CDR3. The V end lost 5 bases, the J end lost 1 base, and 20 bases lay between the germline ends. From germline, CDR1 is KGHSH and CDR2 LQKENI. The CDR3 nucleotides are TGTGCCAGCTCAGCCTCTGGTGGGGGCGGGAGGAACACTGAAGCTTTCTTT. Its translation: CASSASGGGGRNTEAFF.

This chain links TRBV11-2 with TRBJ2-3; 11 bases fit TRBD2. This CDR3 is 18 amino acids long. V was clipped by 5 bases and J by 2 bases; unmatched bases: 12. Germline V CDR1 and CDR2: SGHAT, FQNNGV. This CDR3 is CASSPTQPLAGVTDTQYF. The CDR3, as DNA: TGTGCCAGCAGCCCTACACAACCACTAGCGGGAGTCACAGATACGCAGTATTTT.

V usage is TRBV5-1 and J usage is TRBJ2-2, with unresolved D. Germline V gene data show CDR1 as SGHRS and CDR2 as YFSETQ. Between the trimmed V and J ends, which lost 0 bases and 0 bases, there was a span of 3 bases. This CDR3 spans 14 amino acids. The CDR3 loop reads CASSLAANTGELFF. Written as DNA, the CDR3 is TGCGCCAGCAGCTTGGCTGCGAACACCGGGGAGCTGTTTTTT. Using reference TRBV5-1 and TRBJ2-2 for the parts outside the CDR3, the full variable domain is KAGVTQTPRYLIKTRGQQVTLSCSPISGHRSVSWYQQTPGQGLQFLFEYFSETQRNKGNFPGRFSGRQFSNSRSEMNVSTLELGDSALYLCASSLAANTGELFFGEGSRLTVL.

The sample holds a few counts of this clone. CDR3: CAWSEEAPGELFF. CDR3 coding DNA: TGTGCCTGGAGTGAGGAAGCGCCCGGGGAGCTGTTTTTT. The chain employs TRBV30 and TRBJ2-2; D unclear. The CDR3 has 13 residues. The germline V gene encodes CDR1 GTSNPN and CDR2 SVGIG (reference sequence). Trimming took 1 base from V and 6 from J, leaving 9 bases between them.

This clone has more than one count but fewer than ten. The chain uses TRBV10-1 and TRBJ2-7; D is perhaps TRBD2 (6 bases). The germline gives CDR1 WNHNN, CDR2 SYGVQD (reference sequence). V was pared by 0 bases and J by 2 bases, with 14 bases between. This CDR3 is built from 16 residues. CDR3 residues: CASSESNQRATYEQYF. The CDR3 DNA is TGCGCCAGCAGTGAGTCGAACCAGCGGGCGACCTACGAGCAGTACTTC.

The CDR3: CASSSYRGSYEQYF. CDR3 DNA: TGCGCCAGCAGCTCGTACAGGGGAAGCTACGAGCAGTACTTC. The chain has TRBV5-1 and TRBJ2-7; TRBD1 matches 7 bases. Germline CDR1 SGHRS, CDR2 YFSETQ. CDR3 length: 14 residues. V shed 3 bases and J 3 bases; nucleotides not matched to a gene: 6. Looking up the rest from reference TRBV5-1 and TRBJ2-7 gives the full variable domain: KAGVTQTPRYLIKTRGQQVTLSCSPISGHRSVSWYQQTPGQGLQFLFEYFSETQRNKGNFPGRFSGRQFSNSRSEMNVSTLELGDSALYLCASSSYRGSYEQYFGPGTRLTVT.

The chain is built from TRBV5-4 and TRBJ2-5; 11 bases align to TRBD2. CDR3 size: 15 residues. V dropped 7 bases and J dropped 5; count of bases not matched to a gene: 10. Germline V gene lookup returns CDR1 SGHNT and CDR2 YYREEE (reference sequence). CDR3 nucleotides: TGTGCCAGCGGCGCGACTAGCGGGGAATGGGAGACCCAGTACTTC. This codes for CASGATSGEWETQYF.